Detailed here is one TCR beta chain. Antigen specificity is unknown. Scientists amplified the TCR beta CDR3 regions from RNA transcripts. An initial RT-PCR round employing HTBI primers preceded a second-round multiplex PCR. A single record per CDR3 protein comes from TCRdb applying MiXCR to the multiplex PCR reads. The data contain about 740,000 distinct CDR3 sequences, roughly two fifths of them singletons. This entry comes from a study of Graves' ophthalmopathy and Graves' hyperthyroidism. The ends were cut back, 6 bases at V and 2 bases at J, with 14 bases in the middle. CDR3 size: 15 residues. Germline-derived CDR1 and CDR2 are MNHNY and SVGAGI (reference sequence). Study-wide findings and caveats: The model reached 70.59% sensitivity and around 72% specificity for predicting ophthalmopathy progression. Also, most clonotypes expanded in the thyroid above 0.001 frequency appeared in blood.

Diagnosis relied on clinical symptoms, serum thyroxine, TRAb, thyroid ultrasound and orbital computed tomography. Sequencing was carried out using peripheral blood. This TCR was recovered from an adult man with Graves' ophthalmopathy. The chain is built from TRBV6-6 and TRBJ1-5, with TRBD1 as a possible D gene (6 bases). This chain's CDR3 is CASRLDRSGNQPQHF. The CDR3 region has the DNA TGTGCCAGCAGGTTAGACAGGAGTGGCAATCAGCCCCAGCATTTT.